The present T cell receptor (beta chain) was sequenced within a study of cytomegalovirus exposure and HLA in healthy donors. 13 Jbeta primers and 60 Vbeta primers were used for the PCR. Profiling relied on immunoSEQ multiplex PCR, and the TCRdb table lists in-frame clones only, not all of them. The sample carries approximately 130,000 clones, around 82% recorded once. CDR1 and CDR2 (germline): SGDLS, YYNGEE. The CDR3 length is 13 residues. The ends were cut back, 0 bases at V and 7 bases at J, with 8 bases in the middle. This clone was detected a few times. The rearrangement uses TRBV9 and TRBJ1-5, with no clear D. Sequencing used PBMCs. The sequence came from a man in his fifties in good health and CMV-seronegative. CDR3 protein: CASSVDEAQPQHF. In nucleotides, the CDR3 is TGTGCCAGCAGCGTAGATGAAGCACAGCCCCAGCATTTT. Full variable domain (rest looked up from reference TRBV9 and TRBJ1-5): DSGVTQTPKHLITATGQRVTLRCSPRSGDLSVYWYQQSLDQGLQFLIQYYNGEERAKGNILERFSAQQFPDLHSELNLSSLELGDSALYFCASSVDEAQPQHFGDGTRLSIL.